This T cell receptor beta chain is from a study of shared clonotypes between healthy human individuals. Study results and caveats: Rarefaction showed sorted-subset sequencing was incomplete despite large depth.

Sequenced by immunoSEQ multiplex PCR; TCRdb stores in-frame clones only, minus some. The repertoire holds approximately 1,500,000 clones, with 95% to 97% as singletons. Note on this clone: Its antigen is undetermined.

V lost 2 bases to trimming and J lost 8 bases; unmatched junction nucleotides: 16. CDR1 SGHRS and CDR2 YFSETQ come from the germline V gene. The CDR3 loop spans 17 amino acids. The sequenced sample consisted of naive CD4+ T cells sorted from blood. Subset defined: CD45RA+ positively selected. The chain uses TRBV5-1 and TRBJ2-4; 7 nucleotides line up with TRBD1. The sequence derives from a man aged 25 to 40 in good health. CDR3: CASSFRGQQGSSDIQYF. CDR3 coding DNA: TGCGCCAGCAGCTTTCGAGGGCAACAGGGGTCTTCGGACATTCAGTACTTC.